This T cell receptor beta chain was profiled in a study of cytomegalovirus exposure and HLA in healthy donors. Study context: Most donors, around 81% of 350 to 450 genotyped, fell in the Caucasian-associated ancestry cluster. General study results and limits: V- and J-gene trimming of TCR beta was linked (in a later analysis) to a missense DCLRE1C variant. Several top significant clusters appeared, in a later analysis, to be linked to common viral pathogens.

For this clone: Its matching antigen is unknown.

Vbeta (60) and Jbeta (13) primers were used in the PCR. Libraries were prepared by immunoSEQ multiplex PCR; TCRdb keeps only in-frame clonotypes and omits some of them. This sample's table reports 150,000 or so clones. Trimming shortened V by 4 bases and J by 1 base, and 7 bases separated the two germline ends. Germline V gene data show CDR1 as LNHDA and CDR2 as SQIVND (reference sequence). The CDR3 is made up of 13 amino acids. The V gene is TRBV19, the J gene TRBJ1-2; the D is unclear. This TCR was sampled from a woman between 45 and 60 years old in good health and CMV-seronegative. Sequenced input: PBMCs. The CDR3 DNA reads TGTGCCAGTAGTAGTACAGATAACTATGGCTACACCTTC. Its translation is CASSSTDNYGYTF. Complete variable domain (other parts from reference TRBV19 and TRBJ1-2): DGGITQSPKYLFRKEGQNVTLSCEQNLNHDAMYWYRQDPGQGLRLIYYSQIVNDFQKGDIAEGYSVSREKKESFPLTVTSAQKNPTAFYLCASSSTDNYGYTFGSGTRLTVV.